These 16 T cell receptor beta chains were sequenced from one sample in a study of blood T cell repertoires in COVID-19. TCRdb's table, derived via immunoSEQ multiplex PCR, lists solely in-frame clones and lacks some. The data show roughly 24,000 clones, with around 90% seen just once and roughly a quarter held by the top ten. What was sequenced was peripheral blood. Receptors originate from a man aged 65 to 79 with COVID-19, enrolled during active disease.

This clone was seen more than once but under ten times. The V call is TRBV11-2, the J call TRBJ2-7; D not certain. The V end lost 0 bases, the J end lost 1 base, and 10 bases lay between the germline ends. The CDR3 has 15 residues. In germline, CDR1 is SGHAT, CDR2 FQNNGV. CDR3 in amino acids: CASSLEVGRSYEQYF. Here the CDR3 DNA reads TGTGCCAGCAGCTTAGAGGTCGGCAGGTCCTACGAGCAGTACTTC.

This chain's CDR3 is CASSPDTQGTQYF. The CDR3 nucleotides read TGCGCCAGCAGCCCCGACACGCAGGGGACCCAGTACTTC. The rearrangement joins TRBV5-1 to TRBJ2-5, with D possibly being TRBD1 (5 bases). Germline CDR1 is SGHRS and CDR2 is YFSETQ. V lost 4 bases, J lost 7 bases, and 14 bases lay in between. The length of the CDR3 is 13 residues.

J is TRBJ1-1 and V is TRBV18; TRBD1 agrees at 9 bases. CDR1 and CDR2 (germline): KGHSH, LQKENI. J gave up 11 bases and V 4 bases, and 5 bases lay outside the gene matches. There are 12 residues in the CDR3. The DNA of the CDR3 is TGTGCCAGCTCACGGGACAGGGAGTGGGCTTTCTTT. It encodes CASSRDREWAFF.

This clone was recorded once. The gene calls are TRBV5-1 and TRBJ2-3; 12 bases are shared with TRBD2. The CDR3 runs 16 residues. The germline V gene encodes CDR1 SGHRS and CDR2 YFSETQ. V gave up 4 bases and J gave up 5 bases; unmatched junction bases: 8. CDR3 coding DNA: TGCGCCAGCAGCATAGGACTAGCGGGATTGGGAGATACGCAGTATTTT. The encoded protein is CASSIGLAGLGDTQYF.

The chain links TRBV5-4 to TRBJ2-1; D unclear. Trimming cost V 6 bases and J 3 bases, with 16 bases left between them. Germline V gene sequence: CDR1 SGHNT, CDR2 YYREEE (reference sequence). The CDR3 consists of 15 residues. CDR3 sequence: CASIAYGDGYNEQFF. The CDR3 DNA follows: TGTGCCAGCATAGCCTACGGAGACGGCTACAATGAGCAGTTCTTC.

This clone was counted a single time. The chain is built from TRBV30 and TRBJ1-2; 10 bases map to TRBD1. The V gene end was trimmed by 3 bases and the J gene end by 6 bases; junction bases not matched to a gene: 7. CDR1 GTSNPN and CDR2 SVGIG come from the germline V gene (reference sequence). The CDR3 covers 14 residues. CDR3 protein: CAWSAGTGADGYTF. CDR3 DNA sequence: TGTGCCTGGAGCGCCGGGACAGGGGCAGATGGCTACACCTTC. Variable domain in full (rest from reference TRBV30 and TRBJ1-2): SQTIHQWPATLVQPVGSPLSLECTVEGTSNPNLYWYRQAAGRGLQLLFYSVGIGQISSEVPQNLSASRPQDRQFILSSKKLLLSDSGFYLCAWSAGTGADGYTFGSGTRLTVV.

The rearrangement joins TRBV5-6 to TRBJ2-7, with 10 bases identical to TRBD1. The V gene's germline CDR1 is SGHDT and CDR2 YYEEEE. This CDR3 region has 14 residues. V gave up 3 bases and J gave up 3 bases; unmatched junction bases: 3. This CDR3 reads CASSWGQGIYEQYF. The CDR3 DNA reads TGTGCCAGCAGCTGGGGACAGGGGATCTACGAGCAGTACTTC.

In this sample, this clone turned up a few times. The chain combines TRBV5-1 with TRBJ2-1; a weak D match, TRBD1 (6 bases). V was trimmed by 4 bases and J by 0 bases, leaving 17 bases between them. The CDR3 has 17 amino acids. The germline gives CDR1 SGHRS, CDR2 YFSETQ. CDR3: CASSQGIQDSSYNEQFF. The CDR3, as DNA: TGCGCCAGCAGCCAAGGGATCCAGGACAGCTCCTACAATGAGCAGTTCTTC.

This chain joins TRBV12-3 or TRBV12-4 and TRBJ1-2; possible D gene TRBD1, 6 bases. The V gene lost 6 bases and the J gene lost 2 bases, with 10 bases spanning the gap. The CDR3 has 13 amino acids. The CDR3 reads CASSHDRNYGYTF. The CDR3 DNA follows: TGTGCCAGCAGCCACGACAGGAACTATGGCTACACCTTC.

The V and J genes are TRBV7-2 and TRBJ2-5, with D perhaps matching TRBD2 (5 bases). The CDR3 contains 17 residues. V was pared by 1 base and J by 1 base, with 16 bases between. Germline V lookup: CDR1 SGHTA, CDR2 FQGNSA. DNA for the CDR3: TGTGCCAGCAGCTTAGTGTCGGGGAGACGAGGCCAAGAGACCCAGTACTTC. Translating gives CASSLVSGRRGQETQYF.

This chain links TRBV29-1 with TRBJ2-3, with 8 bases lining up with TRBD1. CDR1 and CDR2 (germline): SQVTM, ANQGSEA. Trimming at V came to 7 bases and at J to 3 bases, leaving 6 bases not matched to a gene. The CDR3 consists of 13 residues. The CDR3 nucleotides are TGCAGCGCCCCGGACAGGGTGACAGATACGCAGTATTTT. Translation gives CSAPDRVTDTQYF.

The rearrangement uses TRBV9 and TRBJ1-6; D is unclear. Germline V lookup: CDR1 SGDLS, CDR2 YYNGEE. V gave up 0 bases and J gave up 9 bases, with 4 bases separating them. CDR3 length: 12 amino acids. CDR3 in amino acids: CASSVGASPLHF. The CDR3 nucleotides are TGTGCCAGCAGCGTAGGGGCTTCACCCCTCCACTTT. Full variable domain (remainder filled in from reference TRBV9 and TRBJ1-6): DSGVTQTPKHLITATGQRVTLRCSPRSGDLSVYWYQQSLDQGLQFLIQYYNGEERAKGNILERFSAQQFPDLHSELNLSSLELGDSALYFCASSVGASPLHFGNGTRLTVT.

This chain connects TRBV6-5 to TRBJ1-5, with TRBD1 identical over 7 bases. CDR1 and CDR2 (germline): MNHEY, SVGAGI. V dropped 4 bases and J dropped 1; count of bases not matched to a gene: 1. This CDR3 comprises 14 residues. CDR3: CASSWDSSNQPQHF. CDR3 sequence (DNA): TGTGCCAGCAGTTGGGACAGCAGCAATCAGCCCCAGCATTTT.

The chain has TRBV11-2 and TRBJ2-5; D gene unclear. This CDR3 has 15 amino acids. CDR1 and CDR2 from the germline V gene are SGHAT and FQNNGV. V was clipped by 1 base and J by 1 base, with 10 bases between them. CDR3 DNA sequence: TGTGCCAGCAGCTTAGGCTATCCGGGCCAAGAGACCCAGTACTTC. This translates into CASSLGYPGQETQYF.

The J gene is TRBJ1-2, the V gene TRBV7-9; 10 bases map to TRBD1. Germline CDR1 is SEHNR and CDR2 is FQNEAQ (reference sequence). This CDR3 is built from 13 residues. The trim removed 4 bases at V and 6 bases at J, leaving 2 bases unmatched. CDR3 region: CASSWTGGDGYTF. In DNA form, the CDR3 reads TGTGCCAGCAGCTGGACAGGGGGTGATGGCTACACCTTC.

V usage is TRBV6-5 and J usage is TRBJ2-6; D might be TRBD1 (5 bases). The germline V gene encodes CDR1 MNHEY and CDR2 SVGAGI. Between the trimmed V and J ends, which lost 2 bases and 1 base, there was a span of 9 bases. CDR3 size: 16 residues. CDR3 in amino acids: CASSYDSLSGANVLTF. The CDR3 region has the DNA TGTGCCAGCAGTTACGACAGCCTATCTGGGGCCAACGTCCTGACTTTC.